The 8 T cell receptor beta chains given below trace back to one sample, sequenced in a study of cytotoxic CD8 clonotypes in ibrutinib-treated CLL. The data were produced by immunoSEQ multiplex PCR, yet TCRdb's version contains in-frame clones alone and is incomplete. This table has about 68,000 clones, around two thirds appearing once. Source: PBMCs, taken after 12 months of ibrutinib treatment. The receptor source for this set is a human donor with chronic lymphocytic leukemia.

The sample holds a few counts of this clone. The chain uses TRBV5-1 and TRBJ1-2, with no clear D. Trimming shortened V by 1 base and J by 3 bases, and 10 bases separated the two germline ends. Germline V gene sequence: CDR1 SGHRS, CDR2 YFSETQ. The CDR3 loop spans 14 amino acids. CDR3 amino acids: CASSLHSIDYGYTF. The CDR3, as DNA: TGCGCCAGCAGCTTGCACAGTATCGACTATGGCTACACCTTC.

Here the CDR3 reads CASSPLSRADSPLHF. The CDR3 coding sequence is TGTGCCAGCTCACCACTTTCCAGGGCTGATTCACCCCTCCACTTT. The gene calls are TRBV18 and TRBJ1-6; weak D call: TRBD1 (5 bases). Per the germline V gene, CDR1 is KGHSH and CDR2 is LQKENI. The CDR3 has 15 amino acids. With 1 base removed from V and 8 bases from J, the gap between germline ends came to 12 bases.

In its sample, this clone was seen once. CDR3 DNA sequence: TGCGCCAGCAGCCCGGCCGGACAGGGGGGCCACGAGCAGTACTTC. Protein product: CASSPAGQGGHEQYF. The chain links TRBV4-1 to TRBJ2-7; 10 nucleotides agree with TRBD1. With 4 bases clipped from V and 5 bases from J, the junction kept 8 bases outside the gene matches. In germline, CDR1 is MGHRA, CDR2 YSYEKL. This CDR3 comprises 15 residues.

The CDR3 reads CASWTLRTGGNYEQYF. DNA for the CDR3: TGTGCCTCTTGGACCCTTCGGACAGGGGGGAACTACGAGCAGTACTTC. The chain joins TRBV28 to TRBJ2-7; TRBD1 matches at 10 bases. Per the germline V gene, CDR1 is MDHEN and CDR2 is SYDVKM. The CDR3 is 16 amino acids. V was pared by 11 bases and J by 3 bases, with 16 bases of the junction left unmatched.

CDR3: CASSPNREGYTF. The CDR3 DNA reads as TGTGCCAGCTCACCCAACAGGGAAGGCTACACCTTC. The rearrangement links TRBV18 to TRBJ1-2; TRBD1 is a possible D gene (6 bases). Per germline, CDR1 KGHSH and CDR2 LQKENI. Trimming took 3 bases from V and 8 from J, leaving 10 bases between them. The CDR3 covers 12 residues. Looking up the rest from reference TRBV18 and TRBJ1-2 gives the full variable domain: NAGVMQNPRHLVRRRGQEARLRCSPMKGHSHVYWYRQLPEEGLKFMVYLQKENIIDESGMPKERFSAEFPKEGPSILRIQQVVRGDSAAYFCASSPNREGYTFGSGTRLTVV.

This chain's CDR3 is CASSDPDRETDSPLHF. The DNA of the CDR3 is TGTGCCAGCAGTGACCCCGACAGGGAGACCGATTCACCCCTCCACTTT. This chain connects TRBV2 to TRBJ1-6; 7 nucleotides line up with TRBD1. CDR1 SNHLY and CDR2 FYNNEI come from the germline V gene. This CDR3 has 16 amino acids. V gave up 3 bases and J gave up 8 bases; unmatched junction bases: 10.

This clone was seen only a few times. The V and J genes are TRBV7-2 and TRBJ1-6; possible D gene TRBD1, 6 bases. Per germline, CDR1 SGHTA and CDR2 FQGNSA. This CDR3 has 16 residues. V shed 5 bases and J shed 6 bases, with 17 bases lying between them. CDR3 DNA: TGTGCCAGCAGCCTATACGGGGGGCAGTTTAATTCACCCCTCCACTTT. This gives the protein CASSLYGGQFNSPLHF. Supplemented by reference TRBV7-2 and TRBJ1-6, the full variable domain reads GAGVSQSPSNKVTEKGKDVELRCDPISGHTALYWYRQSLGQGLEFLIYFQGNSAPDKSGLPSDRFSAERTGGSVSTLTIQRTQQEDSAVYLCASSLYGGQFNSPLHFGNGTRLTVT.

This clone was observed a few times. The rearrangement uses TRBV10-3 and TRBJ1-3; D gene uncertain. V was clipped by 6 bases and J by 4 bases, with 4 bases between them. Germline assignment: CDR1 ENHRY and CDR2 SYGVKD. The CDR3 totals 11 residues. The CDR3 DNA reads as TGTGCCATCAGCCAAGGAAACACCATATATTTT. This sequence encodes CAISQGNTIYF.